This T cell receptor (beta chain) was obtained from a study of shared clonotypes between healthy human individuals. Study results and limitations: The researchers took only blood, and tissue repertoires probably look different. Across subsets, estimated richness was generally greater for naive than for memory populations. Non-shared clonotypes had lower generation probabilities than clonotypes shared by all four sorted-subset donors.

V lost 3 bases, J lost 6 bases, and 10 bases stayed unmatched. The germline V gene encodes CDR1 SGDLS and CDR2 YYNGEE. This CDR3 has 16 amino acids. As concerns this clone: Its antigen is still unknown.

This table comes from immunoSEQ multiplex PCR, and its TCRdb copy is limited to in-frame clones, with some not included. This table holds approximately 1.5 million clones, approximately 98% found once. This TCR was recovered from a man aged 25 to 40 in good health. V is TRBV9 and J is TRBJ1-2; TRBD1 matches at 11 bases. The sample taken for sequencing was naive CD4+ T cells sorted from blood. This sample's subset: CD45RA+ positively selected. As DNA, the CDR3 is TGTGCCAGCAGCGAATTAAGCGGGACAGGGGGTGATGGCTACACCTTC. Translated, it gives CASSELSGTGGDGYTF. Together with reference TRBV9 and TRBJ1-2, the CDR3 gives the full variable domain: DSGVTQTPKHLITATGQRVTLRCSPRSGDLSVYWYQQSLDQGLQFLIQYYNGEERAKGNILERFSAQQFPDLHSELNLSSLELGDSALYFCASSELSGTGGDGYTFGSGTRLTVV.